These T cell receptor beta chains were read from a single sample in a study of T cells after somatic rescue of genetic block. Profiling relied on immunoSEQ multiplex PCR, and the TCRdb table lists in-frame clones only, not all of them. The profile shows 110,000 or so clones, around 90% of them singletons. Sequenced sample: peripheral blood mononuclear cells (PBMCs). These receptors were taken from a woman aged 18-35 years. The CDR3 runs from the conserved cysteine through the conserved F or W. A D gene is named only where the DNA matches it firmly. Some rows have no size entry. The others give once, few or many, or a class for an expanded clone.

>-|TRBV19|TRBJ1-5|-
CASSMLQGRQPQHF
TGTGCCAGTAGTATGTTACAGGGACGGCAGCCCCAGCATTTT
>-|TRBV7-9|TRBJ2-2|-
CASSWWGDRGTATGELFF
TGTGCCAGCAGCTGGTGGGGTGATCGGGGGACGGCCACCGGGGAGCTGTTTTTT
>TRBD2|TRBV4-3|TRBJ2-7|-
CASSQLGGGIYEQYF
TGCGCCAGCAGCCAATTGGGGGGGGGAATCTACGAGCAGTACTTC
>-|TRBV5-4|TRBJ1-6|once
CASSTRVSSYNSPLHF
TGTGCCAGCAGCACTCGGGTGAGCTCCTATAATTCACCCCTCCACTTT
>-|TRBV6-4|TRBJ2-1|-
CASSEESRGEQFF
TGTGCCAGCAGTGAGGAGTCCCGGGGTGAGCAGTTCTTC
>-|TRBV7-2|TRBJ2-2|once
CASTHTGQTRYPTGELFF
TGTGCCAGCACCCACACGGGACAAACGAGATACCCCACCGGGGAGCTGTTTTTT
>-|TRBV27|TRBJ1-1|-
CASSWGIGTEAFF
TGTGCCAGCAGTTGGGGGATTGGGACTGAAGCTTTCTTT
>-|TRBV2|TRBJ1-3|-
CASMDPGNTIYF
TGTGCCAGCATGGACCCTGGAAACACCATATATTTT
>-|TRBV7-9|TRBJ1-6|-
CASSRQISLASPLHF
TGTGCCAGCAGTCGACAGATAAGCTTAGCTTCACCCCTCCACTTT
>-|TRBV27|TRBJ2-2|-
CASSLSNTGELFF
TGTGCCAGCAGTTTATCCAACACCGGGGAGCTGTTTTTT
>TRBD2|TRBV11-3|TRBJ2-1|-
CASSTSGASYNEQFF
TGTGCCAGCTCGACTAGCGGGGCCTCCTACAATGAGCAGTTCTTC
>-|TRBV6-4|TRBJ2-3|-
CASSDGKASTDTQYF
TGTGCCAGCAGTGACGGGAAGGCCTCCACAGATACGCAGTATTTT
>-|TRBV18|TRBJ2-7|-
CASSPTATNSYEQYF
TGTGCCAGCTCACCAACGGCTACAAACTCCTACGAGCAGTACTTC
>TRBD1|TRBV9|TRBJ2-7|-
CASSFGQGSYEQYF
TGTGCCAGCAGCTTCGGACAGGGGTCCTACGAGCAGTACTTC
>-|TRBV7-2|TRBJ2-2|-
CASKRGNTGELFF
TGTGCCAGCAAGAGGGGGAACACCGGGGAGCTGTTTTTT
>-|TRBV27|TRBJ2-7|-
CASSLWGPTYEQYF
TGTGCCAGCAGTCTATGGGGGCCCACCTACGAGCAGTACTTC
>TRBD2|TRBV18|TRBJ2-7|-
CASSPIGSGGNSYEQYF
TGTGCCAGCTCACCGATCGGGAGCGGGGGGAACTCCTACGAGCAGTACTTC
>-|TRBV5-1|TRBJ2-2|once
CASSSEAGELFF
TGCGCCAGCAGCTCCGAGGCCGGGGAGCTGTTTTTT
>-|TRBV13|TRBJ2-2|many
CASSWRGAGTGELFF
TGTGCCAGCAGCTGGAGGGGCGCGGGCACCGGGGAGCTGTTTTTT
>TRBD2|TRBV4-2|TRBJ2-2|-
CASSQEGSGRELFF
TGTGCCAGCAGCCAAGAGGGTAGCGGGAGAGAGCTGTTTTTT
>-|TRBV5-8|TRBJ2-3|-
CASSQKYNRARTDTQYF
TGTGCCAGCAGCCAAAAATACAACAGGGCCCGCACAGATACGCAGTATTTT
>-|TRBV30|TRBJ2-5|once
CAWSRSRETQYF
TGTGCCTGGAGTAGGTCGAGAGAGACCCAGTACTTC
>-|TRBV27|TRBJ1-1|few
CASSLLTGSGLNTEAFF
TGTGCCAGCAGTTTATTAACAGGGTCAGGTTTAAACACTGAAGCTTTCTTT
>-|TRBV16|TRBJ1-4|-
CASSPRAYNEKLFF
TGTGCCAGCAGCCCTCGGGCCTATAATGAAAAACTGTTTTTT
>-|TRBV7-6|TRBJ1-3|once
CASSLLQDSGGNTIYF
TGTGCCAGCAGCTTACTCCAGGACTCCGGCGGAAACACCATATATTTT
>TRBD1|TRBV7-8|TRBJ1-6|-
CASSSDGTVDSPLHF
TGTGCCAGCAGTAGTGACGGGACAGTAGACTCACCCCTCCACTTT
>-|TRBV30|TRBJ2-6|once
CAWSGAGAAGANVLTF
TGTGCCTGGAGTGGGGCAGGGGCAGCTGGGGCCAACGTCCTGACTTTC
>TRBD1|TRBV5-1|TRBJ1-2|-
CASSWGTGANYGYTF
TGCGCCAGCAGCTGGGGGACAGGGGCTAACTATGGCTACACCTTC
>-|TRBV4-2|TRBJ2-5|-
CASSQVVGETQYF
TGTGCCAGCAGCCAAGTAGTCGGAGAGACCCAGTACTTC
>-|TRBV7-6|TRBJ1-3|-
CASSLEVDRAGNTIYF
TGTGCCAGCAGCTTAGAAGTTGACCGGGCTGGAAACACCATATATTTT
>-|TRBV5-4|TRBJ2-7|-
CASSPGVEYEQYF
TGTGCCAGCAGCCCCGGGGTGGAGTACGAGCAGTACTTC
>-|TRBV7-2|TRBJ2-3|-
CASSLAAGTTSTDTQYF
TGTGCCAGCAGCTTAGCGGCCGGGACAACGAGCACAGATACGCAGTATTTT
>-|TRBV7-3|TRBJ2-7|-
CASSPGRGTYEQYF
TGTGCCAGCAGCCCAGGACGGGGGACCTACGAGCAGTACTTC
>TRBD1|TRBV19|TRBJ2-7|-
CASASGTGIYEQYF
TGTGCCAGCGCCTCCGGGACAGGGATCTACGAGCAGTACTTC
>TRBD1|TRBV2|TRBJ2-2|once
CASRDRGLTGELFF
TGTGCCAGCCGGGACAGGGGGCTCACCGGGGAGCTGTTTTTT
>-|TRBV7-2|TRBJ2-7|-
CASSLAGGPNYEQYF
TGTGCCAGCAGCTTAGCGGGGGGGCCGAACTACGAGCAGTACTTC
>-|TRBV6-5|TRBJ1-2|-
CASSPRGYGYTF
TGTGCCAGCAGTCCCCGGGGCTATGGCTACACCTTC
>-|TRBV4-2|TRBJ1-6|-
CASSHTQGQTGSYNSPLHF
TGTGCCAGCAGCCACACCCAGGGTCAAACTGGCTCCTATAATTCACCCCTCCACTTT
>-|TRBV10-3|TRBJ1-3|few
CAISELTRAGNTIYF
TGTGCCATCAGTGAGCTCACAAGGGCTGGAAACACCATATATTTT
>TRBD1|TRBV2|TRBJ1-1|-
CASSFGQALNTEAFF
TGTGCCAGCAGTTTCGGACAGGCCCTGAACACTGAAGCTTTCTTT
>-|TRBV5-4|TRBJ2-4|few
CASSLGGTTLAKNIQYF
TGTGCCAGCAGCTTAGGGGGGACAACGCTAGCCAAAAACATTCAGTACTTC
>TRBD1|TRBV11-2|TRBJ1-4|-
CASSLADRGLEKLFF
TGTGCCAGCAGCTTAGCAGACAGGGGATTAGAAAAACTGTTTTTT
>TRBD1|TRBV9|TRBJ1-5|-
CASSAGGTEDQPQHF
TGTGCCAGCAGCGCGGGTGGGACAGAAGATCAGCCCCAGCATTTT
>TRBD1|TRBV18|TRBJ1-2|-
CASSPRGGQGYNYGYTF
TGTGCCAGCTCACCAAGGGGTGGACAGGGATATAACTATGGCTACACCTTC
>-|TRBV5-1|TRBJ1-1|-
CASSPGPMNTEAFF
TGCGCCAGCAGCCCCGGCCCGATGAACACTGAAGCTTTCTTT
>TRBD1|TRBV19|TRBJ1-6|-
CASSMGTGGNSPLHF
TGTGCCAGTAGTATGGGGACAGGGGGTAATTCACCCCTCCACTTT
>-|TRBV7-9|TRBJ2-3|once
CASSLKYAGYF
TGTGCCAGCAGCTTGAAATACGCTGGGTATTTT
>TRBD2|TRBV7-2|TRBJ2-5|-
CASSLAGAGGPGETQYF
TGTGCCAGCAGCTTAGCGGGCGCGGGGGGGCCAGGAGAGACCCAGTACTTC
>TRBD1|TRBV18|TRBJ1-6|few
CASSPPGQGSPLHF
TGTGCCAGCTCACCACCAGGACAGGGGTCACCCCTCCACTTT
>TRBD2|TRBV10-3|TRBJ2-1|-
CAITSFGLAGDNEQFF
TGTGCCATCACCTCTTTTGGACTAGCGGGGGACAATGAGCAGTTCTTC
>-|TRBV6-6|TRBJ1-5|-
CASTLPGMGNQPQHF
TGTGCCAGCACTCTACCAGGGATGGGCAATCAGCCCCAGCATTTT
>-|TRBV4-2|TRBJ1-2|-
CASSQVGAGDDGYTF
TGTGCCAGCAGCCAAGTAGGGGCAGGGGATGATGGCTACACCTTC
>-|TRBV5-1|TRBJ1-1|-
CASSFGENTEAFF
TGCGCCAGCAGCTTCGGAGAGAACACTGAAGCTTTCTTT
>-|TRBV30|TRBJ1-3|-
CAWGTVGNTIYF
TGTGCCTGGGGGACGGTCGGAAACACCATATATTTT
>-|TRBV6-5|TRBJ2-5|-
CASSSYPGLQETQYF
TGTGCCAGCAGTTCCTATCCCGGGCTACAAGAGACCCAGTACTTC